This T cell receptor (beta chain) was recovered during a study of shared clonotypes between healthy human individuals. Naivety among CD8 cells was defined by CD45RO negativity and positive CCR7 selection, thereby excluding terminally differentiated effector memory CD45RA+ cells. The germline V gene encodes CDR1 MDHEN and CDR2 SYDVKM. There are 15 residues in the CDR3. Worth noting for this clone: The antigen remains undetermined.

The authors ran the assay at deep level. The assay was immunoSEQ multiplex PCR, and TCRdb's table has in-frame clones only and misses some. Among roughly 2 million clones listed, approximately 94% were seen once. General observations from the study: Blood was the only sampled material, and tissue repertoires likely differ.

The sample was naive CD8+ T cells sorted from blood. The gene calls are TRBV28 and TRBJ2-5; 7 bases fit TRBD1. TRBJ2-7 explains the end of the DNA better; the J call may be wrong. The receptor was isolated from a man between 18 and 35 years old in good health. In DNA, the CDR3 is TGTGCCAGCAGTCCGACATGGGACAGCTCCTACGAGCAGTACTTC. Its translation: CASSPTWDSSYEQYF.